What follows is one T cell receptor beta chain and its context. Its antigen is as yet unknown. The study drew the donors from its approximately 120-subject validation cohort, separate from the approximately 700-subject first cohort. This sample was taken from a study of cytomegalovirus exposure and HLA in healthy donors. Broader study findings: Most sequenced TCRs were rare (though some public TCRs occurred in many donors).

Sequenced by immunoSEQ multiplex PCR; TCRdb stores in-frame clones only, minus some. In the table there are about 40,000 clones, roughly 93% of which are singletons. Germline values: CDR1 MGHRA, CDR2 YSYEKL. V shed 0 bases, J shed 8 bases, and the junction held 3 bases outside the gene matches. The CDR3 extends over 14 amino acids. This chain uses TRBV4-1 with TRBJ1-4; 7 positions agree with TRBD1. Input material: PBMCs. This TCR came from a woman aged 18-35 years in good health and CMV-seronegative. The CDR3 here is CASSQERTGEKLFF. CDR3 sequence (DNA): TGCGCCAGCAGCCAAGAACGGACAGGAGAAAAACTGTTTTTT.